Each of the 4 T cell receptor beta chains below was sequenced from the same sample in a study of T cells in Graves' hyperthyroidism and ophthalmopathy. Amplification of TCR beta CDR3 regions used RNA as the template. First-round RT-PCR of the TCR CDR3 relied on the HTBI primer set. TCRdb recomputed calls from the multiplex PCR reads with MiXCR, one row per CDR3 protein. The data show around 600,000 distinct CDR3 sequences, approximately 15% seen once. Sequencing was carried out using blood. All receptors come from a woman aged 25 to 39 with Graves' hyperthyroidism.

This clonotype was seen more than once but under ten times. In DNA form, the CDR3 reads TGTGCCAGCAGCTTAGAATTCCGGCGGGAGGGGACAGATACGCAGTATTTT. Encoded protein: CASSLEFRREGTDTQYF. The chain has TRBV11-3 and TRBJ2-3; TRBD2 agrees at 9 bases. This CDR3 spans 17 amino acids. V trimming: 0 bases; J trimming: 3 bases; junction bases outside the gene matches: 7. Germline CDR1 reads SGHNT; CDR2 reads YENEEA.

The chain carries TRBV6-2 or TRBV6-3 and TRBJ2-7, with D possibly being TRBD1 (7 bases). From germline, CDR1 is MNHEY and CDR2 SVGEGT. V lost 2 bases and J 3 bases, leaving 17 bases between the germline ends. CDR3 length: 16 residues. The CDR3 sequence is CASSYGTHRGGYEQYF. The CDR3 DNA follows: TGTGCCAGCAGTTACGGAACTCACAGGGGAGGCTACGAGCAGTACTTC.

The V call is TRBV11-2, the J call TRBJ2-2; TRBD2 agrees at 11 bases. After removal of 5 bases from V and 7 bases from J, the junction contained 15 bases not matched to a gene. The germline gives CDR1 SGHAT, CDR2 FQNNGV. The length of the CDR3 is 18 residues. The CDR3 region has the DNA TGTGCCAGCAGCCCGAAAGGCCTAGCGGGAGGATCTGGCGGGGAGCTGTTTTTT. It is translated as CASSPKGLAGGSGGELFF.

This clonotype was recorded many times. V gene TRBV30 combines with J gene TRBJ1-3; no definite D call. The V and J ends lost 1 base and 0 bases respectively, with 16 bases between them. This CDR3 is built from 17 residues. Germline CDR1 GTSNPN, CDR2 SVGIG (reference sequence). The CDR3 DNA reads as TGTGCCTGGAGTGCCGGTCCGACATCTCCCTCTGGAAACACCATATATTTT. Encoded protein: CAWSAGPTSPSGNTIYF.